The 5 T cell receptor beta chains listed next were all sequenced from one sample in a study of CD8+CD57+ T cells in acquired aplastic anemia. The template used for profiling TCR beta VDJ and CDR3 was genomic DNA. TCRdb passed the reads through MiXCR, listing each CDR3 protein once. The repertoire consists of around 250,000 distinct CDR3 sequences, with 50% to 70% occurring once and the leading ten covering less than 9.5%. The specimen was sorted CD4+, CD8+, or CD8+CD57+ T cells (not recorded which) from PBMCs. Receptors originate from a human donor with severe aplastic anemia or a healthy control (not recorded which).

This rearrangement joins TRBV5-4 to TRBJ1-6; D uncertain. Trimming removed 2 bases at V and 5 bases at J, with 8 bases between. The CDR3 totals 14 residues. Germline CDR1 is SGHNT and CDR2 is YYREEE (reference sequence). The CDR3 DNA sequence: TGTGCCAGCAGCTTTATGGGGAATAATTCACCCCTCCACTTT. Residues: CASSFMGNNSPLHF.

V gene TRBV12-3 or TRBV12-4 combines with J gene TRBJ2-3; D is unclear. This CDR3 contains 14 residues. The V end was cut by 2 bases, the J end by 4 bases, with 10 bases between. The CDR3 loop reads CASSLQAAPDTQYF. DNA for the CDR3: TGTGCCAGCAGTTTACAGGCAGCCCCAGATACGCAGTATTTT.

This chain uses TRBV24-1 with TRBJ2-1, with 8 bases matching TRBD1. This CDR3 has 12 residues. The ends lost 4 bases at V and 13 bases at J; junction bases unmatched: 5. In germline, CDR1 is KGHDR, CDR2 SFDVKD. The CDR3 region has the DNA TGTGCCACCAGTGACCCCGGGACAGGTCAGTTCTTC. It translates to CATSDPGTGQFF.

The chain combines TRBV11-3 with TRBJ1-1, with TRBD1 matching over 9 bases. Germline lookup yields CDR1 SGHNT and CDR2 YENEEA. After removal of 1 base from V and 5 bases from J, the junction contained 11 bases not matched to a gene. There are 17 residues in the CDR3. In DNA, the CDR3 is TGTGCCAGCAGCTTAGGAGGGGACAGGGATGGTGGAACTGAAGCTTTCTTT. Translating gives CASSLGGDRDGGTEAFF. The complete variable domain, with remaining parts taken from reference TRBV11-3 and TRBJ1-1, reads EAGVVQSPRYKIIEKKQPVAFWCNPISGHNTLYWYLQNLGQGPELLIRYENEEAVDDSQLPKDRFSAERLKGVDSTLKIQPAELGDSAVYLCASSLGGDRDGGTEAFFGQGTRLTVV.

The gene calls are TRBV7-3 and TRBJ1-1; D possibly corresponds to TRBD1 (5 bases). V was pared by 3 bases and J by 5 bases, with 10 bases between. Germline CDR1 and CDR2: SGHTA and FQGTGA. This CDR3 has 13 amino acids. DNA of the CDR3: TGTGCCAGCAGCTTGGAAGGGGAGACTGAAGCTTTCTTT. It is translated as CASSLEGETEAFF. The full variable domain, rest sourced from reference TRBV7-3 and TRBJ1-1, is GAGVSQTPSNKVTEKGKYVELRCDPISGHTALYWYRQSLGQGPEFLIYFQGTGAADDSGLPNDRFFAVRPEGSVSTLKIQRTERGDSAVYLCASSLEGETEAFFGQGTRLTVV.